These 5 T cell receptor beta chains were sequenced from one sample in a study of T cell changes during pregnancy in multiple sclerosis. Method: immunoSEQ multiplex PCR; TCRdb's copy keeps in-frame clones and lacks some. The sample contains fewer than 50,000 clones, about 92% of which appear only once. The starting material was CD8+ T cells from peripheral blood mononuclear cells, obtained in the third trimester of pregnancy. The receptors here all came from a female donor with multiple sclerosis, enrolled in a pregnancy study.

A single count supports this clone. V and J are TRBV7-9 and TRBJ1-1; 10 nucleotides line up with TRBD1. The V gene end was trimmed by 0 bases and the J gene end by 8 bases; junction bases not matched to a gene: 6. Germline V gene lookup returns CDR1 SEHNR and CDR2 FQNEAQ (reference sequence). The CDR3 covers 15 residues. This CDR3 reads CASSLAGQGRQEAFF. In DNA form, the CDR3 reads TGTGCCAGCAGCTTAGCGGGACAGGGGAGACAAGAAGCTTTCTTT.

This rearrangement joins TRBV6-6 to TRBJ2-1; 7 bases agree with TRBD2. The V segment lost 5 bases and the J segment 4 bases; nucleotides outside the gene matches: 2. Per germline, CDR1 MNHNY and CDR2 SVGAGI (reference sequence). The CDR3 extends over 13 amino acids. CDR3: CASSTSEYNEQFF. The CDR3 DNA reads TGTGCCAGCAGTACTAGCGAATACAATGAGCAGTTCTTC.

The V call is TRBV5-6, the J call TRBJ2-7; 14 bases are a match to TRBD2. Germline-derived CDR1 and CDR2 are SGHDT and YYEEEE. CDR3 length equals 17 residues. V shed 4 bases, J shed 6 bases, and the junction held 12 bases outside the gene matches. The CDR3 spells CASSPRLAGGLGSEQYF. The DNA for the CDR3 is TGTGCCAGCAGCCCTCGACTAGCGGGAGGGCTAGGTTCCGAGCAGTACTTC.

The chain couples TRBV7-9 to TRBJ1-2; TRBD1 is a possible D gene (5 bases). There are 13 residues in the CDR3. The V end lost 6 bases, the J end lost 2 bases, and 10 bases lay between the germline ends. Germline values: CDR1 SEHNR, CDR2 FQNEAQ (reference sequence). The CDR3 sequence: CASSPQGNYGYTF. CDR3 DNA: TGTGCCAGCAGTCCCCAGGGAAACTATGGCTACACCTTC.

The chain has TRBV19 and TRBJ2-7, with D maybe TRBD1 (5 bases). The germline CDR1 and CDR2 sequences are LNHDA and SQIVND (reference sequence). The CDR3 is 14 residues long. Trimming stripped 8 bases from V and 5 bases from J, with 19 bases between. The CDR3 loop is CASFSGHPGDEQYF. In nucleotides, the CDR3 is TGTGCCAGTTTTTCCGGACACCCTGGGGACGAGCAGTACTTC. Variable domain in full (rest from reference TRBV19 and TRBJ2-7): DGGITQSPKYLFRKEGQNVTLSCEQNLNHDAMYWYRQDPGQGLRLIYYSQIVNDFQKGDIAEGYSVSREKKESFPLTVTSAQKNPTAFYLCASFSGHPGDEQYFGPGTRLTVT.